Listed here are 21 T cell receptor beta chains from one sample, sequenced in a study of T-cell memory formation after mild COVID-19. TCRdb reprocessed the 5' RACE reads with MiXCR, giving one entry per CDR3 protein. This sample yields 250,000 or so distinct CDR3 sequences, of which over 15% are seen a single time; 20% to 25% belongs to the top ten. The sequencing input was PBMCs or a T cell subset sorted from them (not recorded which). Receptors originate from a man between 18 and 29 years old who had mild COVID-19 (a few samples of this study predate the infection). Cell type and time point are not known.

This clonotype was seen a handful of times. The V call is TRBV18, the J call TRBJ1-2; TRBD1 matches 9 bases. The ends lost 6 bases at V and 6 bases at J; junction bases unmatched: 8. There are 14 residues in the CDR3. The V gene's germline CDR1 is KGHSH and CDR2 LQKENI. The CDR3 bases are TGTGCCAGCTCGCGGGGGACAGGGAACGATGGCTACACCTTC. It specifies CASSRGTGNDGYTF.

CDR3 bases: TGTGCCATCAGTGAGCCGGGACAGTCAACTAATGAAAAACTGTTTTTT. Translating gives CAISEPGQSTNEKLFF. The chain joins TRBV10-3 to TRBJ1-4; 7 bases fit TRBD1. This CDR3 contains 16 residues. CDR1 and CDR2 from the germline V gene are ENHRY and SYGVKD. V shed 2 bases, J shed 0 bases, and the junction held 3 bases outside the gene matches.

This clonotype was detected a few times. V is TRBV5-4 and J is TRBJ1-3; no clear D gene. CDR3 length: 13 residues. V lost 5 bases and J 8 bases, leaving 14 bases between the germline ends. Germline V gene sequence: CDR1 SGHNT, CDR2 YYREEE (reference sequence). The CDR3 sequence is CASRIGNGDTIYF. The CDR3, as DNA: TGTGCCAGCAGGATTGGGAATGGTGACACCATATATTTT.

The chain employs TRBV7-9 and TRBJ2-3; no reliable D call. In germline, CDR1 is SEHNR, CDR2 FQNEAQ (reference sequence). Trimming took 5 bases from V and 3 from J, leaving 6 bases between them. The CDR3 contains 12 residues. The CDR3 protein is CASSPFTDTQYF. The CDR3 DNA reads as TGTGCCAGCAGCCCCTTTACAGATACGCAGTATTTT.

In this sample, this clonotype turned up a few times. The chain has TRBV12-3 or TRBV12-4 and TRBJ1-2, with D possibly matching TRBD1 (6 bases). V was shortened by 2 bases and J by 5 bases, with 12 bases between the two germline ends. CDR3 length: 14 residues. CDR3 bases: TGTGCCAGCAGTTTAACATCCCAGGGGTATGGCTACACCTTC. This encodes CASSLTSQGYGYTF.

This clonotype occurred many times. This chain links TRBV7-2 with TRBJ2-1; 9 bases agree with TRBD1. This CDR3 contains 17 residues. The V gene's germline CDR1 is SGHTA and CDR2 FQGNSA. V was clipped by 5 bases and J by 6 bases; unmatched bases: 14. This CDR3 reads CASSTQSGTGIRNEQFF. CDR3 bases: TGTGCCAGCAGCACTCAATCCGGGACAGGGATCCGCAATGAGCAGTTCTTC.

The chain carries TRBV28 and TRBJ2-5, with 9 bases fitting TRBD1. The CDR3 is made up of 17 amino acids. The J segment lost 2 bases and the V segment lost 6 bases, leaving 13 bases of the junction unmatched. Looked up from germline, CDR1 is MDHEN and CDR2 is SYDVKM. For the CDR3, the DNA is TGTGCCAGCAGCCCTGGACAGGGGCGCAGTTCACAAGAGACCCAGTACTTC. Its translation: CASSPGQGRSSQETQYF.

CDR3 residues: CASSQGTGITDTQYF. The DNA for the CDR3 is TGCGCCAGCAGCCAGGGGACAGGGATAACAGATACGCAGTATTTT. The chain employs TRBV4-3 and TRBJ2-3, with 9 bases aligning to TRBD1. V lost 3 bases and J lost 3; bases outside the gene matches: 4. Germline assignment: CDR1 LGHNA and CDR2 YSLEER. The CDR3 has 15 residues.

This clonotype showed up many times. V and J are TRBV12-3 or TRBV12-4 and TRBJ2-1, with TRBD1 identical over 9 bases. V lost 5 bases, J lost 8 bases, and 7 bases stayed unmatched. The CDR3 extends over 14 amino acids. The CDR3 region is CASSQRQGVDEQFF. DNA of the CDR3: TGTGCCAGCAGTCAGAGACAGGGGGTGGATGAGCAGTTCTTC.

This clonotype was picked up many times. The rearrangement uses TRBV5-6 and TRBJ2-5, with unresolved D. Trimming took 4 bases from V and 5 from J, leaving 15 bases between them. Germline loops: CDR1 SGHDT, CDR2 YYEEEE. The CDR3 has 14 residues. CDR3 sequence: CASSPPGVRETQYF. The CDR3 bases are TGTGCCAGCAGCCCCCCAGGTGTCCGGGAGACCCAGTACTTC.

This clonotype was seen ten or more times. The V gene is TRBV24-1, the J gene TRBJ2-1, with 9 bases identical to TRBD1. The CDR3 runs 16 residues. V trimming: 2 bases; J trimming: 5 bases; junction bases outside the gene matches: 6. The germline gives CDR1 KGHDR, CDR2 SFDVKD. The CDR3 region has the DNA TGTGCCACCAGTGATTCCGGGACAGGGACGCACAATGAGCAGTTCTTC. Encoded protein: CATSDSGTGTHNEQFF.

This clonotype showed up just a few times. V is TRBV29-1 and J is TRBJ2-7; D may be TRBD2 (6 bases). V was cut by 4 bases and J by 0 bases, with 10 bases left in between. CDR1 is SQVTM and CDR2 is ANQGSEA in the germline V gene. The CDR3 runs to 13 residues. CDR3: CSVATGSSYEQYF. CDR3 DNA sequence: TGCAGCGTTGCAACCGGGAGCTCCTACGAGCAGTACTTC.

The V gene is TRBV7-6, the J gene TRBJ1-1, with TRBD1 as a possible D gene (6 bases). The CDR3 extends over 15 amino acids. V was clipped by 1 base and J by 4 bases, with 13 bases between them. Germline loops: CDR1 SGHVS, CDR2 FNYEAQ. CDR3 sequence: CASSLEGGGGTEAFF. For the CDR3, the DNA is TGTGCCAGCAGCTTAGAAGGGGGAGGGGGCACTGAAGCTTTCTTT. The full variable domain, rest sourced from reference TRBV7-6 and TRBJ1-1, is GAGVSQSPRYKVTKRGQDVALRCDPISGHVSLYWYRQALGQGPEFLTYFNYEAQQDKSGLPNDRFSAERPEGSISTLTIQRTEQRDSAMYRCASSLEGGGGTEAFFGQGTRLTVV.

The V and J genes are TRBV24-1 and TRBJ1-5, with D unclear. The CDR3 loop spans 9 amino acids. Germline V gene sequence: CDR1 KGHDR, CDR2 SFDVKD. CDR3 coding DNA: TGTGGTCAAAGTCAGCCCCAGCATTTT. It translates to CGQSQPQHF.

This clonotype was observed a handful of times. This rearrangement joins TRBV6-5 to TRBJ1-2, with a weak D call TRBD1 (6 bases). Trimming cost V 6 bases and J 8 bases, with 10 bases left between them. The CDR3 sequence is 11 residues long. The germline V gene has CDR1 MNHEY and CDR2 SVGAGI. CDR3 in DNA: TGTGCCAGCAGGGGGGCCGGCGGCTACACCTTC. It specifies CASRGAGGYTF.

The chain recombines TRBV6-5 with TRBJ2-3; D is uncertain. Germline-derived CDR1 and CDR2 are MNHEY and SVGAGI. V shed 6 bases and J shed 0 bases, with 7 bases lying between them. The CDR3 totals 13 residues. The CDR3 nucleotides are TGTGCCAGCAGAATCTCTAGCACAGATACGCAGTATTTT. Translation gives CASRISSTDTQYF.

The rearrangement links TRBV20-1 to TRBJ2-1; the D is unclear. The CDR3 runs 13 residues. Trimming pared 1 base from V and 7 bases from J, leaving 11 bases between. Germline loops: CDR1 DFQATT, CDR2 SNEGSKA (reference sequence). Here the CDR3 reads CSARVSRWNEQFF. The DNA of the CDR3 is TGCAGTGCTAGAGTCAGCAGGTGGAATGAGCAGTTCTTC.

CDR3 sequence (DNA): TGTGCCAGCCCGGGGGTGGCTACTTCGGACACCGGGGAGCTGTTTTTT. It translates to CASPGVATSDTGELFF. V is TRBV7-8 and J is TRBJ2-2; a weak D match, TRBD2 (6 bases). Between the trimmed V and J ends, which lost 8 bases and 3 bases, there was a span of 19 bases. The CDR3 has 16 residues. Germline CDR1 SGHVS, CDR2 FQNEAQ.

This clonotype appeared a few times. This rearrangement joins TRBV27 to TRBJ2-3; D unclear. The CDR3 is made up of 16 amino acids. The V and J ends lost 1 base and 6 bases respectively, with 17 bases between them. Looked up from germline, CDR1 is MNHEY and CDR2 is SMNVEV (reference sequence). The CDR3, as DNA: TGTGCCAGCAGTTTATTTCCAGGTTCGTTATGGGATACGCAGTATTTT. Its translation is CASSLFPGSLWDTQYF.

The CDR3 sequence: CASSRLGQGLDFEQFF. The CDR3 DNA follows: TGTGCCAGCAGCCGCCTCGGACAGGGGCTGGATTTTGAGCAGTTCTTC. The chain combines TRBV7-9 with TRBJ2-1; 9 nucleotides align to TRBD1. The V and J ends lost 5 bases and 9 bases, in that order; junction bases with no gene match: 14. Germline V gives CDR1 SEHNR, CDR2 FQNEAQ (reference sequence). The CDR3 is made up of 16 amino acids.

This clonotype has more than one count but fewer than ten. V is TRBV7-9 and J is TRBJ1-5, with 8 bases identical to TRBD1. Germline V gives CDR1 SEHNR, CDR2 FQNEAQ (reference sequence). The CDR3 sequence is 14 residues long. V was pared by 5 bases and J by 6 bases, with 6 bases of the junction left unmatched. As DNA, the CDR3 is TGTGCCAGCAGCCAGACAGGGGTGAGTCAGCCCCAGCATTTT. Translated: CASSQTGVSQPQHF.